These 29 T cell receptor beta chains share one sample of origin, sequenced in a study of T cell responses to AZD1222 COVID-19 vaccine. Using immunoSEQ multiplex PCR, the repertoire was profiled, and TCRdb retains in-frame clones only, with some absent. The data hold 100,000 to 150,000 clones, with 75% to 95% observed a single time. Sequences were derived from peripheral blood, sampled on day 0 of AZD1222 vaccination. Every receptor here comes from an adult in good health.

This clone has more than one count but fewer than ten. The chain is built from TRBV2 and TRBJ1-5; 10 bases fit TRBD1. V lost 5 bases and J lost 4; bases outside the gene matches: 5. The CDR3 contains 15 residues. In germline, CDR1 is SNHLY, CDR2 FYNNEI. The CDR3 DNA follows: TGTGCCAGCAGTTATGACAGGGGGCGGAATCAGCCCCAGCATTTT. Protein product: CASSYDRGRNQPQHF. Variable domain in full (rest from reference TRBV2 and TRBJ1-5): EPEVTQTPSHQVTQMGQEVILRCVPISNHLYFYWYRQILGQKVEFLVSFYNNEISEKSEIFDDQFSVERPDGSNFTLKIRSTKLEDSAMYFCASSYDRGRNQPQHFGDGTRLSIL.

CDR3 DNA sequence: TGTGCCATCAGGACGGACCTTCAAGAGACCCAGTACTTC. This translates into CAIRTDLQETQYF. The chain combines TRBV10-3 with TRBJ2-5; D unclear. V lost 6 bases, J lost 2 bases, and 10 bases lay in between. This CDR3 region has 13 residues. Germline values: CDR1 ENHRY, CDR2 SYGVKD.

V gene TRBV5-8 combines with J gene TRBJ2-7; D is ambiguous. Germline V gene lookup returns CDR1 SGHTS and CDR2 YDEGEE. Between the trimmed V and J ends, which lost 6 bases and 4 bases, there was a span of 14 bases. The CDR3 loop spans 13 amino acids. The CDR3 here is CASTRQRPYEQYF. Here the CDR3 DNA reads TGTGCCAGCACCCGCCAGCGCCCTTACGAGCAGTACTTC.

The rearrangement links TRBV5-6 to TRBJ2-7; D gene uncertain. The CDR3 totals 13 residues. Germline V lookup: CDR1 SGHDT, CDR2 YYEEEE. Trimming left V 3 bases short and J 6 bases short, with 13 bases between. The CDR3 here is CASSSHSAREQYF. In DNA, the CDR3 is TGTGCCAGCAGCTCCCATTCGGCACGCGAGCAGTACTTC.

The chain recombines TRBV25-1 with TRBJ1-1; D gene unclear. This CDR3 is built from 11 residues. The germline CDR1 and CDR2 sequences are MGHDK and SYGVNS. Trimming took 6 bases from V and 4 from J, leaving 6 bases between them. The CDR3: CASRMTTEAFF. The CDR3 bases are TGTGCCAGCAGAATGACCACTGAAGCTTTCTTT.

V gene TRBV6-1 combines with J gene TRBJ2-3; TRBD2 is a possible D gene (6 bases). Germline lookup yields CDR1 MNHNS and CDR2 SASEGT. The CDR3 consists of 15 residues. V lost 2 bases, J lost 6 bases, and 15 bases lay in between. In DNA, the CDR3 is TGTGCCAGCAGTGAATTAGCCCGGGACTCGGATACGCAGTATTTT. It is translated as CASSELARDSDTQYF.

This clone came up a few times. The chain has TRBV6-4 and TRBJ2-2, with 8 bases identical to TRBD2. V gave up 3 bases and J gave up 3 bases; unmatched junction bases: 0. CDR3 length equals 14 residues. CDR1 is MRHNA and CDR2 is SNTAGT in the germline V gene. The DNA for the CDR3 is TGTGCCAGCAGTGAGACTAGCGACACCGGGGAGCTGTTTTTT. It encodes CASSETSDTGELFF.

The J gene is TRBJ1-6, the V gene TRBV2, with D unclear. V shed 2 bases and J shed 6 bases, with 8 bases lying between them. CDR3 length equals 14 residues. Germline CDR1 SNHLY, CDR2 FYNNEI. CDR3 coding DNA: TGTGCCAGCAGTGAAAAAGGGCGTAATTCACCCCTCCACTTT. It encodes CASSEKGRNSPLHF.

This chain links TRBV7-6 with TRBJ2-5, with 11 positions matching TRBD2. Germline loops: CDR1 SGHVS, CDR2 FNYEAQ. J gave up 9 bases and V 5 bases, and 14 bases lay outside the gene matches. This CDR3 has 16 residues. The CDR3 DNA sequence: TGTGCCAGCAGCAAACTAGCGGGAGAGCGACCCGAGGCCCAGTACTTC. It encodes CASSKLAGERPEAQYF.

V usage is TRBV6-5 and J usage is TRBJ2-7; no clear D. CDR1 MNHEY and CDR2 SVGAGI come from the germline V gene. This CDR3 is built from 14 residues. V was trimmed by 7 bases and J by 0 bases, leaving 13 bases between them. In nucleotides, the CDR3 is TGTGCCAGCACGGTGCAGACGCACTCCTACGAGCAGTACTTC. Protein sequence: CASTVQTHSYEQYF.

This chain uses TRBV2 with TRBJ1-2, with 7 bases that match TRBD1. V lost 3 bases and J lost 4; bases outside the gene matches: 8. The germline gives CDR1 SNHLY, CDR2 FYNNEI. The CDR3 is made up of 15 amino acids. CDR3 in amino acids: CASSDPGGTTYGYTF. Written as DNA, the CDR3 is TGTGCCAGCAGTGATCCAGGGGGAACTACCTATGGCTACACCTTC.

This sequence joins TRBV3-1 (or the pseudogene TRBV3-2) and TRBJ1-5; TRBD1 is a possible D gene (5 bases). Germline V gives CDR1 LGHDT, CDR2 YNNKEL (reference sequence). The CDR3 consists of 15 residues. The V end was cut by 4 bases, the J end by 6 bases, with 16 bases between. CDR3 bases: TGTGCCAGCAGCCGAGCGGGGACGGTTGGTCAGCCCCAGCATTTT. Protein: CASSRAGTVGQPQHF.

The chain couples TRBV2 to TRBJ1-6, with 7 bases lining up with TRBD1. The CDR3 has 14 residues. Trimming at V came to 3 bases and at J to 9 bases, leaving 5 bases not matched to a gene. Germline V gives CDR1 SNHLY, CDR2 FYNNEI. CDR3 in amino acids: CASSEVQGTSPLHF. In DNA, the CDR3 is TGTGCCAGCAGTGAGGTACAGGGGACTTCACCCCTCCACTTT.

This clone was seen once. V is TRBV7-3 and J is TRBJ1-1, with D tentatively TRBD1 (6 bases). The CDR3 has 13 residues. Germline loops: CDR1 SGHTA, CDR2 FQGTGA. Trimming left V 5 bases short and J 6 bases short, with 13 bases between. For the CDR3, the DNA is TGTGCCAGCAGCCTCGACAGGTCGTCTGAAGCTTTCTTT. Its protein is CASSLDRSSEAFF.

The chain couples TRBV24-1 to TRBJ1-4; D may be TRBD1 (5 bases). Trimming took off 4 bases at V and 8 bases at J, with 7 bases between the two ends. CDR3 length: 12 residues. Germline V gene lookup returns CDR1 KGHDR and CDR2 SFDVKD. CDR3 residues: CATSEKGEKLFF. CDR3 DNA sequence: TGTGCCACCAGTGAGAAGGGGGAAAAACTGTTTTTT.

The V gene is TRBV4-1, the J gene TRBJ2-1; weak D call: TRBD1 (6 bases). Trimming removed 4 bases at V and 4 bases at J, with 14 bases between. The germline gives CDR1 MGHRA, CDR2 YSYEKL. CDR3 length: 15 amino acids. CDR3 residues: CASSLSGTKYNEQFF. The CDR3 DNA reads as TGCGCCAGCAGCCTATCCGGGACAAAGTACAATGAGCAGTTCTTC.

The V and J genes are TRBV29-1 and TRBJ1-2, with D unresolved. In germline, CDR1 is SQVTM, CDR2 ANQGSEA. V gave up 2 bases and J gave up 7 bases, with 14 bases separating them. The CDR3 consists of 13 residues. The CDR3 DNA is TGCAGCGTTGAATCAACTCTACGGACTGGCTACACCTTC. Its protein product is CSVESTLRTGYTF.

The rearrangement links TRBV19 to TRBJ2-7, with D possibly matching TRBD1 (6 bases). The CDR3 has 16 amino acids. Germline V gene sequence: CDR1 LNHDA, CDR2 SQIVND (reference sequence). V was pared by 7 bases and J by 2 bases, with 21 bases between. For the CDR3, the DNA is TGTGCCAGTAAAAGGGACACCTCTCAAATCGCCTACGAGCAGTACTTC. This translates into CASKRDTSQIAYEQYF.

The chain couples TRBV15 to TRBJ2-1; D tentatively reads TRBD1 or TRBD2 (5 bases each). This CDR3 region has 16 residues. V lost 0 bases to trimming and J lost 2 bases, with 11 bases between them. Germline V lookup: CDR1 LNHNV, CDR2 YYDKDF (reference sequence). Here the CDR3 DNA reads TGTGCCACCAGCAGAGAGATGGGGACGGCCTACAATGAGCAGTTCTTC. It translates to CATSREMGTAYNEQFF.

The rearrangement uses TRBV5-8 and TRBJ2-6, with a tentative D call TRBD1 (6 bases). Trimming took 2 bases from V and 7 from J, leaving 13 bases between them. CDR3 length: 15 amino acids. Germline V lookup: CDR1 SGHTS, CDR2 YDEGEE. CDR3 loop: CASSFLTGLANVLTF. The CDR3 DNA is TGTGCCAGCAGCTTTTTAACAGGGCTAGCCAACGTCCTGACTTTC.

The chain uses TRBV20-1 and TRBJ1-4; unclear D gene. V shed 3 bases and J shed 4 bases, with 15 bases lying between them. Germline CDR1 is DFQATT and CDR2 is SNEGSKA (reference sequence). The CDR3 loop spans 15 amino acids. CDR3 coding DNA: TGCAGTGCTAGTACAGTAACTTCTTTTAATGAAAAACTGTTTTTT. It specifies CSASTVTSFNEKLFF.

This clone was seen once. This chain connects TRBV6-5 to TRBJ2-1, with no clear D. Per germline, CDR1 MNHEY and CDR2 SVGAGI. Between the trimmed V and J ends, which lost 4 bases and 6 bases, there was a span of 7 bases. This CDR3 is 12 amino acids long. The CDR3 spells CASSSNVNEQFF. CDR3 bases: TGTGCCAGCAGTTCGAATGTCAATGAGCAGTTCTTC.

The chain couples TRBV9 to TRBJ2-3, with TRBD2 matching 12 bases. Germline assignment: CDR1 SGDLS and CDR2 YYNGEE. J lost 5 bases, V lost 0 bases, and 7 bases had no gene match. This CDR3 has 17 residues. The CDR3 nucleotides read TGTGCCAGCAGCGTAGGGCCTAGCGGGAGGGCCGTAGATACGCAGTATTTT. This translates into CASSVGPSGRAVDTQYF.

There are a few counts of this clone. This chain connects TRBV5-8 to TRBJ2-1; no clear D gene. Germline V gene lookup returns CDR1 SGHTS and CDR2 YDEGEE. V was shortened by 4 bases and J by 8 bases, with 13 bases between the two germline ends. The CDR3 loop spans 13 amino acids. The CDR3 DNA reads TGTGCCAGCAGCCCCTATTCAGGCCATGAGCAGTTCTTC. Translation: CASSPYSGHEQFF.

The chain links TRBV6-5 to TRBJ2-5; D is perhaps TRBD1 (5 bases). The CDR3 extends over 13 amino acids. Per germline, CDR1 MNHEY and CDR2 SVGAGI. V was trimmed by 7 bases and J by 2 bases, leaving 11 bases between them. The CDR3 region has the DNA TGTGCCAGCATCAAACAGGTTCAAGAGACCCAGTACTTC. It yields the protein CASIKQVQETQYF.

The rearrangement links TRBV7-8 to TRBJ1-4; 11 bases agree with TRBD1. The J segment lost 1 base and the V segment lost 5 bases, leaving 9 bases of the junction unmatched. Germline V gene lookup returns CDR1 SGHVS and CDR2 FQNEAQ. The CDR3 covers 18 residues. The CDR3 spells CASSKTQDRGRTNEKLFF. In DNA, the CDR3 is TGTGCCAGCAGCAAAACCCAGGACAGGGGGCGAACTAATGAAAAACTGTTTTTT.

This rearrangement joins TRBV25-1 to TRBJ2-1, with 9 positions matching TRBD1. CDR1 MGHDK and CDR2 SYGVNS come from the germline V gene. The length of the CDR3 is 15 residues. The junction had 12 bases not matched to a gene; V was cut back by 7 bases and J by 8 bases. The CDR3 is CASNRGTGSLYEQFF. In DNA form, the CDR3 reads TGTGCCAGCAACCGAGGGACAGGGAGTCTGTATGAGCAGTTCTTC.

The chain employs TRBV11-3 and TRBJ2-1; TRBD1 agrees at 7 bases. Germline V gene data show CDR1 as SGHNT and CDR2 as YENEEA. The ends lost 3 bases at V and 9 bases at J; junction bases unmatched: 11. There are 15 residues in the CDR3. CDR3 region: CASSLGTGDIGEQFF. The CDR3 DNA reads as TGTGCCAGCAGCTTGGGTACAGGGGATATAGGTGAGCAGTTCTTC.

This chain connects TRBV11-2 to TRBJ2-5, with D possibly TRBD2 on 6 matching bases. With 11 bases removed from V and 5 bases from J, the gap between germline ends came to 9 bases. This CDR3 is built from 10 residues. Germline V gene sequence: CDR1 SGHAT, CDR2 FQNNGV. CDR3 sequence: CAYGGETQYF. In DNA form, the CDR3 reads TGTGCCTATGGGGGGGAGACCCAGTACTTC. Full variable domain (outside the CDR3, taken from reference TRBV11-2 and TRBJ2-5): EAGVAQSPRYKIIEKRQSVAFWCNPISGHATLYWYQQILGQGPKLLIQFQNNGVVDDSQLPKDRFSAERLKGVDSTLKIQPAKLEDSAVYLCAYGGETQYFGPGTRLLVL.